These 4 T cell receptor beta chains were all obtained from the same sample, sequenced in a study of blood T cell repertoires in COVID-19. Sequencing used immunoSEQ multiplex PCR; TCRdb keeps in-frame clones, though not all of them. The sample records some 11,000 clones, around 73% being singletons. Sequencing used peripheral blood. These receptors were taken from a human donor in a cohort sampled during active COVID-19.

This clone was counted only a few times. V usage is TRBV9 and J usage is TRBJ2-1, with 11 bases identical to TRBD2. The CDR3 extends over 18 amino acids. Trimming at V came to 0 bases and at J to 4 bases, leaving 9 bases not matched to a gene. Germline CDR1 is SGDLS and CDR2 is YYNGEE. CDR3 bases: TGTGCCAGCAGCGTAGGCCTTACCGGGACTAGCGGATACAATGAGCAGTTCTTC. Its translation: CASSVGLTGTSGYNEQFF.

This chain uses TRBV6-5 with TRBJ2-5; 7 nucleotides line up with TRBD1. This CDR3 region has 13 residues. The V segment lost 6 bases and the J segment 5 bases; nucleotides outside the gene matches: 6. From germline, CDR1 is MNHEY and CDR2 SVGAGI. The CDR3 sequence: CASRLQGIETQYF. The DNA of the CDR3 is TGTGCCAGCAGATTACAGGGGATTGAGACCCAGTACTTC.

The chain uses TRBV4-1 and TRBJ1-6; the D is unclear. The CDR3 contains 15 residues. With 1 base removed from V and 7 bases from J, the gap between germline ends came to 11 bases. Germline CDR1 MGHRA, CDR2 YSYEKL. In nucleotides, the CDR3 is TGCGCCAGCAGCCAAGTCATGGGCGTAAATTCACCCCTCCACTTT. Encoded protein: CASSQVMGVNSPLHF.

This rearrangement joins TRBV7-3 to TRBJ2-3; maybe TRBD2 (5 bases). Deletions cut 4 bases from V and 2 bases from J, with 7 bases between. CDR3 length: 13 residues. The germline V gene encodes CDR1 SGHTA and CDR2 FQGTGA. This chain's CDR3 is CASSSLVTDTQYF. CDR3 nucleotides: TGTGCCAGCAGCTCACTAGTCACAGATACGCAGTATTTT.